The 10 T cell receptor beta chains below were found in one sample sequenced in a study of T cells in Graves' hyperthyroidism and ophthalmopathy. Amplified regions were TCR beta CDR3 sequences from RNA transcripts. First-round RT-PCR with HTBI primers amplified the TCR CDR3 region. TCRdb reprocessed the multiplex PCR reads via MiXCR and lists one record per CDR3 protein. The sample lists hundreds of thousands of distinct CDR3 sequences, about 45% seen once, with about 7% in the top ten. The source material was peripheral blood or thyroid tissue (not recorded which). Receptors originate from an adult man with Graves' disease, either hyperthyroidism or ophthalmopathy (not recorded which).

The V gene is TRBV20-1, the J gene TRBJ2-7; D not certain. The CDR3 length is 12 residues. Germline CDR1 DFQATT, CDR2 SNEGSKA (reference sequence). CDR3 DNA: TGCAGGGCTGGGCAAGACACCTACGAGCAGTACTTC. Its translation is CRAGQDTYEQYF.

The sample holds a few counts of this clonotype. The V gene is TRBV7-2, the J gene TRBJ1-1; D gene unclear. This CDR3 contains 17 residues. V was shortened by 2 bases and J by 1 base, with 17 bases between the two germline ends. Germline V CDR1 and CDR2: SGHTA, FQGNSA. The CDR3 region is CASSLKAAWGGNTEAFF. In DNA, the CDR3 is TGTGCCAGCAGCTTAAAGGCAGCCTGGGGAGGGAACACTGAAGCTTTCTTT. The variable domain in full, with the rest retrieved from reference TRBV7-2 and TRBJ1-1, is GAGVSQSPSNKVTEKGKDVELRCDPISGHTALYWYRQSLGQGLEFLIYFQGNSAPDKSGLPSDRFSAERTGGSVSTLTIQRTQQEDSAVYLCASSLKAAWGGNTEAFFGQGTRLTVV.

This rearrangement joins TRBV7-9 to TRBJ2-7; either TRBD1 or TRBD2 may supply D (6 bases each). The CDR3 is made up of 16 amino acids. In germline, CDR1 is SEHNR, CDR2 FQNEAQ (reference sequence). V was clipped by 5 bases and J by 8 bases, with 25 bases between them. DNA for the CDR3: TGTGCCAGCAGCCCGGGACTGGGGGGCAATCAGCCCCAGCAGTACTTC. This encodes CASSPGLGGNQPQQYF.

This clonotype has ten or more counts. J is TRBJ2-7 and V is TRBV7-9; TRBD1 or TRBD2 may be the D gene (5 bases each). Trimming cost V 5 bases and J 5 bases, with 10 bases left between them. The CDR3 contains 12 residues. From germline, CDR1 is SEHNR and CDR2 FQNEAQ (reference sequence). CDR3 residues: CASSRLGDEQYF. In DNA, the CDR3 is TGTGCCAGCAGCCGCCTGGGGGACGAGCAGTACTTC. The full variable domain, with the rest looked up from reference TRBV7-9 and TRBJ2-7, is DTGVSQNPRHKITKRGQNVTFRCDPISEHNRLYWYRQTLGQGPEFLTYFQNEAQLEKSRLLSDRFSAERPKGSFSTLEIQRTEQGDSAMYLCASSRLGDEQYFGPGTRLTVT.

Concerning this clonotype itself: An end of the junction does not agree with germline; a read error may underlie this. This CDR3 is CAISARAEAFF. CDR3 nucleotide sequence: TGTGCCATCAGTGCTCGTGCTGAAGCTTTCTTT. V and J are TRBV10-1 and TRBJ1-1, with unresolved D. Germline V gene lookup returns CDR1 WNHNN and CDR2 SYGVQD (reference sequence). This CDR3 spans 11 amino acids.

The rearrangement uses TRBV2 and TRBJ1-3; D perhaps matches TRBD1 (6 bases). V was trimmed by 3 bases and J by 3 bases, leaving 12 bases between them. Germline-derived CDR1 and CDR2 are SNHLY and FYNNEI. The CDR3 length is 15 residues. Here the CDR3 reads CASSEIGQFGNTIYF. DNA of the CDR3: TGTGCCAGCAGTGAGATCGGACAGTTTGGAAACACCATATATTTT.

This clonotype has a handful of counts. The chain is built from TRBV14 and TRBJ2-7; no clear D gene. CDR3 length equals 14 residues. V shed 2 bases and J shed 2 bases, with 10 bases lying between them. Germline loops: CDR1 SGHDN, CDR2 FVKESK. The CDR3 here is CASSQPRSAYEQYF. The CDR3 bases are TGTGCCAGCAGCCAACCTAGGTCAGCCTACGAGCAGTACTTC.

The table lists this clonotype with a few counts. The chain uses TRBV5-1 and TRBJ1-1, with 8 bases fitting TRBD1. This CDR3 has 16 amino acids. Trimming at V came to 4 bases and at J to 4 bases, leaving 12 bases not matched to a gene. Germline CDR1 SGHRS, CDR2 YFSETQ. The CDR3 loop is CASSGAQGAMGTEAFF. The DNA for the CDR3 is TGCGCCAGCAGCGGGGCGCAGGGGGCGATGGGCACTGAAGCTTTCTTT.

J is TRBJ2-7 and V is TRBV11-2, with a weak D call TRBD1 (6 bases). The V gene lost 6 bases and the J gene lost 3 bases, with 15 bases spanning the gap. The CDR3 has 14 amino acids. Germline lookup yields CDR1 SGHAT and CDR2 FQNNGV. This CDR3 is CASSQTTGSYEQYF. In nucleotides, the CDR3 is TGTGCCAGCAGTCAGACTACAGGGAGCTACGAGCAGTACTTC.

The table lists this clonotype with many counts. CDR3 in DNA: TGTGCCACCAGCAGAGATAAGGCAGGGTTCTACGAGCAGTACTTC. It specifies CATSRDKAGFYEQYF. The chain recombines TRBV15 with TRBJ2-7; TRBD1 is a possible D gene (5 bases). This CDR3 region has 15 residues. Trimming removed 0 bases from V and 3 bases from J, with 12 bases in between. Germline CDR1 LNHNV, CDR2 YYDKDF (reference sequence).